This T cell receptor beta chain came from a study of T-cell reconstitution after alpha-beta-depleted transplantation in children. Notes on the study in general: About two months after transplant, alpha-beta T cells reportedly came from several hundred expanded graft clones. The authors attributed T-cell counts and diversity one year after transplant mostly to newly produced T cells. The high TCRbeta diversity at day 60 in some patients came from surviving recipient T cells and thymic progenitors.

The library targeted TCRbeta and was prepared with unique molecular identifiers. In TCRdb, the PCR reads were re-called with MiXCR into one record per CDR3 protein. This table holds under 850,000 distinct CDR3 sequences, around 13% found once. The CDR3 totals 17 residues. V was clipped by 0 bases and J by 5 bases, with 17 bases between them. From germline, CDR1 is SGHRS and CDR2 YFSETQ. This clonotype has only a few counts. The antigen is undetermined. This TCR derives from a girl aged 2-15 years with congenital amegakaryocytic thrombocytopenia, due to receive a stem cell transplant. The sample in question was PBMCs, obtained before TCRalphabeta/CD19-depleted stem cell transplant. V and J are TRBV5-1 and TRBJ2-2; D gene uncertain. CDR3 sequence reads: CASSLGFYPSVTGELFF. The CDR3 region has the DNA TGCGCCAGCAGCTTGGGGTTTTATCCCTCGGTTACCGGGGAGCTGTTTTTT. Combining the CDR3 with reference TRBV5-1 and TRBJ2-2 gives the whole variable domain KAGVTQTPRYLIKTRGQQVTLSCSPISGHRSVSWYQQTPGQGLQFLFEYFSETQRNKGNFPGRFSGRQFSNSRSEMNVSTLELGDSALYLCASSLGFYPSVTGELFFGEGSRLTVL.